This is a list of T cell receptor beta chains from one sample in a study of blood T cell repertoires in COVID-19. Repertoires were generated with immunoSEQ multiplex PCR, while TCRdb's copy carries only in-frame clones and drops some. The table has some 250,000 clones, approximately 81% seen once; the top ten hold 2.5% to 3%. The sample consisted of peripheral blood. The receptors were sampled from a woman aged 55-70 years with active or convalescent COVID-19. Both conserved end residues are part of each CDR3. Fields, in order: D gene, clone size, J gene, V gene, CDR3 protein, CDR3 DNA. The D gene is left open where the match is weak. Clone size, where shown, is once, few, many, or a class for clones that have expanded.

d_gene: .
abundance: .
j_gene: TRBJ2-7
v_gene: TRBV7-7
CDR3aa: CASSSTRGNSYEQYF
CDR3nt: TGTGCCAGCAGCTCAACCAGGGGAAACTCCTACGAGCAGTACTTC

d_gene: .
abundance: .
j_gene: TRBJ1-1
v_gene: TRBV10-3
CDR3aa: CAIKDSWNTEAFF
CDR3nt: TGTGCCATCAAGGACAGCTGGAACACTGAAGCTTTCTTT

d_gene: .
abundance: .
j_gene: TRBJ2-7
v_gene: TRBV6-5
CDR3aa: CASIVGQSYEQYF
CDR3nt: TGTGCCAGCATCGTAGGACAGAGCTACGAGCAGTACTTC

d_gene: TRBD1
abundance: .
j_gene: TRBJ2-2
v_gene: TRBV11-3
CDR3aa: CASSSPGGRPGELFF
CDR3nt: TGTGCCAGCAGCTCCCCAGGGGGTCGTCCCGGGGAGCTGTTTTTT

d_gene: TRBD1
abundance: few
j_gene: TRBJ1-2
v_gene: TRBV6-2/TRBV6-3
CDR3aa: CASSAPGQSGYGYTF
CDR3nt: TGTGCCAGCAGTGCACCGGGACAGTCTGGATATGGCTACACCTTC

d_gene: TRBD1
abundance: .
j_gene: TRBJ1-2
v_gene: TRBV20-1
CDR3aa: CSARQGGGYTF
CDR3nt: TGCAGTGCTAGGCAGGGGGGTGGCTACACCTTC

d_gene: TRBD1
abundance: .
j_gene: TRBJ1-2
v_gene: TRBV10-3
CDR3aa: CAISESWDRGFDGYTF
CDR3nt: TGTGCCATCAGTGAGTCATGGGACAGGGGTTTCGATGGCTACACCTTC

d_gene: TRBD1
abundance: .
j_gene: TRBJ2-1
v_gene: TRBV7-2
CDR3aa: CASSSPGSGQGVSEQFF
CDR3nt: TGTGCCAGCAGCTCACCGGGGTCCGGACAGGGCGTCAGTGAGCAGTTCTTC

d_gene: .
abundance: .
j_gene: TRBJ1-2
v_gene: TRBV19
CDR3aa: CASKGWQKTNYGYTF
CDR3nt: TGTGCCAGTAAGGGGTGGCAGAAGACTAACTATGGCTACACCTTC

d_gene: TRBD2
abundance: .
j_gene: TRBJ2-1
v_gene: TRBV6-2/TRBV6-3
CDR3aa: CASSYGLAGNEQFF
CDR3nt: TGTGCCAGCAGTTACGGACTAGCGGGTAATGAGCAGTTCTTC

d_gene: .
abundance: many
j_gene: TRBJ2-5
v_gene: TRBV7-3
CDR3aa: CASSLNGGNEETQYF
CDR3nt: TGTGCCAGCAGCTTAAACGGGGGTAATGAAGAGACCCAGTACTTC

d_gene: TRBD1
abundance: .
j_gene: TRBJ2-1
v_gene: TRBV16
CDR3aa: CASSHWTGGYNEQFF
CDR3nt: TGTGCCAGCAGTCACTGGACAGGGGGCTACAATGAGCAGTTCTTC

d_gene: .
abundance: .
j_gene: TRBJ1-1
v_gene: TRBV2
CDR3aa: CASSVDRFSEAFF
CDR3nt: TGTGCCAGCAGCGTTGACAGGTTCTCTGAAGCTTTCTTT

d_gene: .
abundance: .
j_gene: TRBJ1-2
v_gene: TRBV6-5
CDR3aa: CASSWTDNYGYTF
CDR3nt: TGTGCCAGCAGTTGGACAGATAACTATGGCTACACCTTC

d_gene: TRBD1
abundance: .
j_gene: TRBJ1-2
v_gene: TRBV4-1
CDR3aa: CASRKGANYGYTF
CDR3nt: TGCGCCAGCAGAAAGGGGGCAAACTATGGCTACACCTTC

d_gene: TRBD1
abundance: .
j_gene: TRBJ1-2
v_gene: TRBV5-1
CDR3aa: CASSPGQVGGVYGYTF
CDR3nt: TGCGCCAGCAGTCCGGGACAGGTTGGGGGAGTTTATGGCTACACCTTC

d_gene: .
abundance: .
j_gene: TRBJ2-7
v_gene: TRBV6-1
CDR3aa: CASSEGPSLQYF
CDR3nt: TGTGCCAGCAGTGAAGGGCCTAGCCTACAGTACTTC

d_gene: .
abundance: .
j_gene: TRBJ1-1
v_gene: TRBV5-4
CDR3aa: CASSLPGNTEAFF
CDR3nt: TGTGCCAGCAGCTTACCCGGGAACACTGAAGCTTTCTTT

d_gene: .
abundance: .
j_gene: TRBJ1-5
v_gene: TRBV18
CDR3aa: CASSPGVYNQPQHF
CDR3nt: TGTGCCAGCTCACCCGGGGTTTACAATCAGCCCCAGCATTTT

d_gene: .
abundance: .
j_gene: TRBJ1-2
v_gene: TRBV4-1
CDR3aa: CASSPGQLANYGYTF
CDR3nt: TGCGCCAGCAGCCCGGGACAACTAGCTAACTATGGCTACACCTTC

d_gene: .
abundance: .
j_gene: TRBJ2-3
v_gene: TRBV6-5
CDR3aa: CASKEGHSTDTQYF
CDR3nt: TGTGCCAGCAAGGAAGGACATTCCACAGATACGCAGTATTTT

d_gene: .
abundance: .
j_gene: TRBJ1-6
v_gene: TRBV19
CDR3aa: CASSIAYSPLHF
CDR3nt: TGTGCCAGTAGTATCGCGTATTCACCCCTCCACTTT